This T cell receptor (beta chain) was sequenced for a study of monozygotic twins with cystic fibrosis. Study background: Library input was about 3.3 micrograms of fragmented DNA, with approximately 15 PCR cycles. Study conclusions and caveats: Co-twins had the most similar V usage for 13 of 16 pairs, J for 8. Age, concordance and disease severity did not associate with shared CDR3 numbers. The repertoire was suggested to be naive-dominated, clonality median approximately 0.009.

Using immunoSEQ multiplex PCR, the repertoire was profiled, and TCRdb retains in-frame clones only, with some absent. The repertoire has fewer than 20,000 clones, approximately 97% of them found once; the top ten carry 1.5% to 2%. On this clone itself: The antigen remains unidentified.

The germline V gene has CDR1 LNHDA and CDR2 SQIVND (reference sequence). V shed 5 bases and J shed 3 bases, with 7 bases lying between them. This CDR3 is 12 amino acids long. The chain joins TRBV19 to TRBJ1-1; D might be TRBD1 (5 bases). Input material: blood. This TCR was recovered from a woman aged 30 to 39 with cystic fibrosis. Here the CDR3 reads CASSQGYTEAFF. The DNA of the CDR3 is TGTGCCAGTAGTCAGGGTTACACTGAAGCTTTCTTT.